The TCR beta chain under discussion was sequenced for a study of siplizumab effects on memory and regulatory T cells. Per sample, roughly 10^5 TCR templates were assayed. Sequenced by immunoSEQ multiplex PCR; TCRdb stores in-frame clones only, minus some. Of 9,900 or so clones in the sample, around 40% were seen once. V was clipped by 4 bases and J by 2 bases, with 13 bases between them. CDR3 length: 15 residues. CDR1 and CDR2 from the germline V gene are SGHNT and YYREEE (reference sequence). Researchers maintained the mixed lymphocyte reaction cells in coculture at 37°C for 6 days. A remark on this clone: As yet, its antigen is unknown.

The specimen sequenced was CFSE-low (dividing) CD8+ T cells sorted from an allogeneic mixed lymphocyte reaction. This clonotype originated in a human donor in good health; the cells came from an allogeneic mixed lymphocyte reaction. J is TRBJ2-1 and V is TRBV5-4; D possibly matches TRBD1 or TRBD2 (5 bases each). This chain's CDR3 is CASSPGTQAYNEQFF. CDR3 DNA: TGTGCCAGCAGCCCCGGGACGCAAGCCTACAATGAGCAGTTCTTC.